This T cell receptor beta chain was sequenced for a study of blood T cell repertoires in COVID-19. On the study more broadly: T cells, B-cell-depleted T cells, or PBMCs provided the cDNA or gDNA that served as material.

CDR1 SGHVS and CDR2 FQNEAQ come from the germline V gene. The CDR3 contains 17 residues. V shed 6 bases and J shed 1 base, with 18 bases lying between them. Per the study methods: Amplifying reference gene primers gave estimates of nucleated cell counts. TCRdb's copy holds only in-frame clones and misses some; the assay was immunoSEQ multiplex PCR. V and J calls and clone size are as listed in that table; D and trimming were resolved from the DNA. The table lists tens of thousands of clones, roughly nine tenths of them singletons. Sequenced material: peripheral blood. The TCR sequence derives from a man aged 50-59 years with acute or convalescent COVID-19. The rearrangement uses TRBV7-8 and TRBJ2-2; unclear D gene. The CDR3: CASSQNIYVLNTGELFF. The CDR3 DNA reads TGTGCCAGCAGTCAAAACATATACGTCTTGAACACCGGGGAGCTGTTTTTT.